These T cell receptor beta chains were read from a single sample in a study of blood T cell repertoires in COVID-19. Assay used: immunoSEQ multiplex PCR; TCRdb lists only in-frame clones, some missing. The sample holds around 230,000 clones, about four fifths seen once. The sequencing input was peripheral blood. The origin of the receptors is a woman aged 50 to 60 with acute or convalescent COVID-19. CDR3s include the opening cysteine and the closing phenylalanine or tryptophan. A D gene is named only where the DNA matches it firmly. Size is stated for part of the rows, as once, few or many counts, or as a class when the clone is expanded.

>TRBJ2-3|TRBV12-3/TRBV12-4|.|.
TGTGCCAGCAGCCAAACAGATACGCAGTATTTT
CASSQTDTQYF
>TRBJ1-5|TRBV28|.|.
TGTGCCAGCAGTTTTGGACGGGGGAATCAGCCCCAGCATTTT
CASSFGRGNQPQHF
>TRBJ1-2|TRBV3-1/TRBV3-2|TRBD1|.
TGTGCCAGCAGCCCTTCTAGGGCCCTGACAGGGAGAAAGATGGACTACACCTTC
CASSPSRALTGRKMDYTF
>TRBJ1-6|TRBV11-3|TRBD1|.
TGTGCCAGCAGCGCCGGGACAGCGAATTCACCCCTCCACTTT
CASSAGTANSPLHF
>TRBJ1-1|TRBV7-9|TRBD1|.
TGTGCCAGCAGCCCTGGCACAGGGGGCCTAAACACTGAAGCTTTCTTT
CASSPGTGGLNTEAFF
>TRBJ2-1|TRBV5-4|.|.
TGTGCCAGCAGCTTGATGCTAGCTGAGCAGTTCTTC
CASSLMLAEQFF
>TRBJ2-2|TRBV7-8|TRBD1|.
TGTGCCAGCAGCTTGGGGACAGGGGGCGGCACCGGGGAGCTGTTTTTT
CASSLGTGGGTGELFF
>TRBJ1-3|TRBV13|.|few
TGTGCCAGCAGCTTTGCCGGCTCAGGCTCTGGAAACACCATATATTTT
CASSFAGSGSGNTIYF
>TRBJ2-5|TRBV5-1|TRBD2|.
TGCGCCAGCGGGGGGGCTAGCGGGAGCTCACTTGAGACCCAGTACTTC
CASGGASGSSLETQYF
>TRBJ1-1|TRBV9|.|.
TGTGCCAGCAGCATCAGGGTAGACACTGAAGCTTTCTTT
CASSIRVDTEAFF
>TRBJ2-1|TRBV14|.|once
TGTGCCAGCAGCCAAGATCATGTTTATGAGCAGTTCTTC
CASSQDHVYEQFF
>TRBJ1-2|TRBV29-1|TRBD1|.
TGCAGCGTTGAATCTCTCGGGACAGAGAGATACGGCTACACCTTC
CSVESLGTERYGYTF
>TRBJ2-3|TRBV28|TRBD2|.
TGTGCCAGCAGTTCGGCGGGAGGGCCCGCAGATACGCAGTATTTT
CASSSAGGPADTQYF
>TRBJ2-7|TRBV3-1/TRBV3-2|TRBD1|once
TGTGCCAGCAGATTCGGACAGGGAAGTATCTACGAGCAGTACTTC
CASRFGQGSIYEQYF
>TRBJ1-4|TRBV6-1|.|.
TGTGCCAGCAGTGAAGCAGCGGGGGCGTTTGAAAAACTGTTTTTT
CASSEAAGAFEKLFF
>TRBJ2-6|TRBV5-1|TRBD1|.
TGCGCCAGCAGCTTGAGGACAGGGGACTCTGGGGCCAACGTCCTGACTTTC
CASSLRTGDSGANVLTF
>TRBJ1-6|TRBV7-2|.|.
TGTGCCAGCAGCTTTGCCAGAAATTCACCCCTCCACTTT
CASSFARNSPLHF
>TRBJ2-1|TRBV6-5|TRBD2|.
TGTGCCGCACGAGAGCGGGAGTACAATGAGCAGTTCTTC
CAAREREYNEQFF
>TRBJ1-2|TRBV4-2|TRBD1|.
TGTGCCAGCAGCCAAGGGGCAGGGGGCGGCTATGGCTACACCTTC
CASSQGAGGGYGYTF
>TRBJ1-1|TRBV3-1/TRBV3-2|.|.
TGTGCCAGCAGCCAAGGACCGCAGGGTTCTTTCTTT
CASSQGPQGSFF
>TRBJ2-7|TRBV20-1|TRBD1|.
TGCAGTGCCCCGAAGGGGGCCGAGCAGTACTTC
CSAPKGAEQYF
>TRBJ1-6|TRBV20-1|TRBD1|.
TGCAGTGCTAGTAGGGACAGGGGAGATTCACCCCTCCACTTT
CSASRDRGDSPLHF
>TRBJ2-2|TRBV19|.|.
TGTGCCAGTAGTATCAAGGACATAAACACCGGGGAGCTGTTTTTT
CASSIKDINTGELFF
>TRBJ2-7|TRBV4-1|TRBD1|.
TGCGCCAGCAGCCCTCTTTTGACAGGGGGCAGGGAGCAGTACTTC
CASSPLLTGGREQYF
>TRBJ2-5|TRBV5-1|.|.
TGCGCCAGCAGCCCCCTAGGACAAGGGTGGGAGACCCAGTACTTC
CASSPLGQGWETQYF
>TRBJ2-7|TRBV28|.|.
TGTGCCAGCAGTCGGCAAGCAACTAGCCTCTCCTACGAGCAGTACTTC
CASSRQATSLSYEQYF
>TRBJ2-2|TRBV4-2|TRBD2|.
TGTGCCAGCAGCCGGAAACGAGCGGGAGGGCCGGTGGACACCGGGGAGCTGTTTTTT
CASSRKRAGGPVDTGELFF
>TRBJ1-1|TRBV10-1|TRBD1|.
TGCGCCAGCAGGGGACAGGCCGGGGACACTGAAGCTTTCTTT
CASRGQAGDTEAFF
>TRBJ2-2|TRBV3-1/TRBV3-2|.|.
TGTGCCAGCAGCCATCGAAAGGCAGGGGTCGGAACCGGGGAGCTGTTTTTT
CASSHRKAGVGTGELFF
>TRBJ1-6|TRBV19|.|few
TGTGCCAGTAGAACGGGACGGGAGAATTCACCCCTCCACTTT
CASRTGRENSPLHF
>TRBJ1-5|TRBV7-7|TRBD1|.
TGTGCCAGCAGCCCGGGGGACAGGACGATTCGGCCCCAGCATTTT
CASSPGDRTIRPQHF
>TRBJ2-7|TRBV28|TRBD2|.
TGTGCCACCACGGGCGGGAGCGCCTACGAGCAGTACTTC
CATTGGSAYEQYF